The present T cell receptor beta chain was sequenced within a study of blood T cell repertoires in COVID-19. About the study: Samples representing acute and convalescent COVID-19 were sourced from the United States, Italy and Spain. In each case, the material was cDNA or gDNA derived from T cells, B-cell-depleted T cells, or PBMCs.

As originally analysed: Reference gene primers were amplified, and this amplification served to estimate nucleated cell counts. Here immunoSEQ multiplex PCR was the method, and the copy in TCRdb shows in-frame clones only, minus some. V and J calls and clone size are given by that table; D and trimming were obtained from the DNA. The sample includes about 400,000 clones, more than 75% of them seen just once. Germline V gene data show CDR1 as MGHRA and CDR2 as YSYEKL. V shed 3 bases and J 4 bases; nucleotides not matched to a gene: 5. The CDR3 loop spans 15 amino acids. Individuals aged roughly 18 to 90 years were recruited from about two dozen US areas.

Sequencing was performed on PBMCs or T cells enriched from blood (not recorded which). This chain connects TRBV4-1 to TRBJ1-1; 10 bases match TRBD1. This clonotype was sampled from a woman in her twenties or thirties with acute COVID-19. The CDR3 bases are TGCGCCAGCAGCCAGACAGGGGGCGCGAGCACTGAAGCTTTCTTT. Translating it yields CASSQTGGASTEAFF.